This T cell receptor beta chain was captured by sequencing in a study of CD8 T cells in Susac syndrome. Findings and caveats of the study: It was acknowledged by the study that relatively few individuals were included in its TCR sequencing and HLA analysis.

RNA, at about 0.45 to 1 ug, was reverse transcribed with random hexamers. MiXCR, run by TCRdb on the immunoSEQ multiplex PCR reads, gives a single entry per CDR3 protein. This table has about 400,000 distinct CDR3 sequences, around 83% appearing once. For this clonotype: Its antigen is not identified.

The CDR3 covers 15 residues. The germline V gene has CDR1 LNHDA and CDR2 SQIVND (reference sequence). V lost 3 bases and J lost 5; bases outside the gene matches: 7. The chain carries TRBV19 and TRBJ2-4, with 7 bases fitting TRBD2. Sample: CD8+ T cells from PBMCs. This clonotype was obtained from a human donor with multiple sclerosis. Here the CDR3 DNA reads TGTGCCAGTAGTATCGCGGATGGGGGGGAAAACATTCAGTACTTC. Its protein is CASSIADGGENIQYF.